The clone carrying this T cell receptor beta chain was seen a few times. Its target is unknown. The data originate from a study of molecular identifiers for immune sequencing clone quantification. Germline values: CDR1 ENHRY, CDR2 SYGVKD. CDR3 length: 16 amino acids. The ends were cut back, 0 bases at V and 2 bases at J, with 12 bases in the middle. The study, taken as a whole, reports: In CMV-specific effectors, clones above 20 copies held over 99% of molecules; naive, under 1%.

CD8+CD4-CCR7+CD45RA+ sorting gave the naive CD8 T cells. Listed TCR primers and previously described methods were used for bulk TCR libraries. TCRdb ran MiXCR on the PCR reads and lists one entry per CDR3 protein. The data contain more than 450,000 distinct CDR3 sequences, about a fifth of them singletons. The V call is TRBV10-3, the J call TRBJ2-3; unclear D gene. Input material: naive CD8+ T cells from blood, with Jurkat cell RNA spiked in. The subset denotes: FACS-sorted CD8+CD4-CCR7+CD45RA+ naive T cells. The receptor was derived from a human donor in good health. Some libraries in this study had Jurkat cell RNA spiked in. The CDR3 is CAISESSEFHTDTQYF. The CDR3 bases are TGTGCCATCAGTGAGTCATCTGAATTCCACACAGATACGCAGTATTTT.